This paragraph covers one TCR beta chain sequence. The CDR3 covers 12 residues. V shed 4 bases and J shed 8 bases, with 12 bases lying between them. Germline CDR1 SGHDT, CDR2 YYEEEE. This specimen comes from a study of blood T cell repertoires in COVID-19. Study overall: Donors in the United States, Italy and Spain gave samples during acute or convalescent COVID-19. From T cells, B-cell-depleted T cells, or PBMCs came the material, which was cDNA or gDNA.

Per the study methods: By means of reference gene primer amplification, nucleated cell counts were estimated. Sequencing was performed with immunoSEQ multiplex PCR; in TCRdb, only in-frame clones are kept and a portion is missing. The D gene and trimming were derived from the DNA, and the V and J assignments and clone size from that table. The table shows a few hundred thousand clones, with approximately 87% occurring only once. This receptor was obtained from a woman in her 50s with acute or convalescent COVID-19. V usage is TRBV5-6 and J usage is TRBJ1-1; D unclear. The sequencing input was peripheral blood. CDR3 coding DNA: TGTGCCAGCAGCCGACTAGGTTCCGAAGCTTTCTTT. Translation gives CASSRLGSEAFF.